A single sample gave rise to the 28 T cell receptor beta chains below, sequenced in a study of T cell repertoires in cytomegalovirus infection. The antigens for these receptors are not known. One entry per CDR3 protein, called by TCRdb with MiXCR from the reads. This sample has just over 450,000 distinct CDR3 sequences, with approximately 40% found just once. Sequenced material: cultured PBMCs, taken from culture after CMV antigen stimulation. Receptors were obtained from a human donor in good health (CMV status not recorded). Some clones in this sample may be carry-over from other donors' samples.

The rearrangement links TRBV18 to TRBJ2-5, with D unresolved. This CDR3 comprises 13 residues. Germline V gene data show CDR1 as KGHSH and CDR2 as LQKENI. Trimming removed 3 bases from V and 1 base from J, with 6 bases in between. The CDR3 here is CASSPDTQETQYF. As DNA, the CDR3 is TGTGCCAGCTCACCGGATACCCAAGAGACCCAGTACTTC.

The genes are TRBV29-1 and TRBJ2-2, with TRBD2 identical over 12 bases. The germline CDR1 and CDR2 sequences are SQVTM and ANQGSEA. CDR3 length: 16 amino acids. The V and J ends lost 3 bases and 7 bases, in that order; junction bases with no gene match: 9. In DNA, the CDR3 is TGCAGCGTTGACTTGGCTAGCGGGAGGGCTGACGGGGAGCTGTTTTTT. This codes for CSVDLASGRADGELFF.

The J gene is TRBJ2-7, the V gene TRBV10-3; D unclear. Germline V gene sequence: CDR1 ENHRY, CDR2 SYGVKD. Trimming took off 8 bases at V and 2 bases at J, with 7 bases between the two ends. The CDR3 runs 11 residues. CDR3 residues: CAIAATYEQYF. The CDR3 region has the DNA TGTGCCATCGCCGCCACCTACGAGCAGTACTTC.

CDR3 nucleotides: TGTGCCAGCTCAGAGGTTTTGGAGACCCAGTACTTC. Amino acid sequence: CASSEVLETQYF. The chain carries TRBV5-4 and TRBJ2-5; D call uncertain. The CDR3 sequence is 12 residues long. CDR1 and CDR2 from the germline V gene are SGHNT and YYREEE (reference sequence). The V end lost 7 bases, the J end lost 5 bases, and 12 bases lay between the germline ends.

The DNA for the CDR3 is TGTGCCAGCAGCCCCCCTGGGGTAGCGGGGGGTCAAGAGACCCAGTACTTC. This gives the protein CASSPPGVAGGQETQYF. The gene calls are TRBV7-2 and TRBJ2-5, with 10 bases matching TRBD2. Per the germline V gene, CDR1 is SGHTA and CDR2 is FQGNSA. The CDR3 consists of 17 residues. The junction had 11 bases not matched to a gene; V was cut back by 5 bases and J by 2 bases. The variable domain in full, completed from reference TRBV7-2 and TRBJ2-5, reads GAGVSQSPSNKVTEKGKDVELRCDPISGHTALYWYRQSLGQGLEFLIYFQGNSAPDKSGLPSDRFSAERTGGSVSTLTIQRTQQEDSAVYLCASSPPGVAGGQETQYFGPGTRLLVL.

This rearrangement joins TRBV4-1 to TRBJ1-2, with a possible D match to TRBD1 (5 bases). The CDR3 consists of 14 residues. The ends were cut back, 5 bases at V and 2 bases at J, with 12 bases in the middle. Germline assignment: CDR1 MGHRA and CDR2 YSYEKL. CDR3 in DNA: TGCGCCAGCAGCACGGGACGGGAGAACTATGGCTACACCTTC. Residues: CASSTGRENYGYTF.

Ten or more counts support this clonotype. This chain connects TRBV7-6 to TRBJ1-5, with D unclear. The CDR3 has 13 residues. V was shortened by 1 base and J by 6 bases, with 7 bases between the two germline ends. Germline V CDR1 and CDR2: SGHVS, FNYEAQ. This CDR3 is CASSLVGSQPQHF. DNA of the CDR3: TGTGCCAGCAGCTTAGTGGGCTCTCAGCCCCAGCATTTT.

The chain joins TRBV6-1 to TRBJ1-5; 8 positions agree with TRBD1. The trim removed 7 bases at V and 5 bases at J, leaving 10 bases unmatched. The germline gives CDR1 MNHNS, CDR2 SASEGT. The CDR3 spans 15 residues. The CDR3 sequence is CASKLGQGAYQPQHF. CDR3 nucleotide sequence: TGTGCCAGCAAACTAGGACAGGGTGCTTATCAGCCCCAGCATTTT.

This clonotype was counted between two and nine times. The V and J genes are TRBV6-2 or TRBV6-3 and TRBJ2-1, with no clear D. V was trimmed by 5 bases and J by 10 bases, leaving 12 bases between them. The germline gives CDR1 MNHEY, CDR2 SVGEGT. The CDR3 sequence is 12 residues long. The CDR3 region is CASSHATPEQFF. In nucleotides, the CDR3 is TGTGCCAGCAGTCACGCCACCCCGGAGCAGTTCTTC.

V is TRBV7-4 and J is TRBJ2-5, with TRBD1 matching 9 bases. Per the germline V gene, CDR1 is SGHVT and CDR2 is SQSDAQ. V dropped 5 bases and J dropped 2; count of bases not matched to a gene: 3. There are 14 residues in the CDR3. The CDR3 reads CASSGQGNQETQYF. DNA of the CDR3: TGTGCCAGCAGCGGACAGGGGAATCAAGAGACCCAGTACTTC.

This clonotype was seen more than once but under ten times. The chain uses TRBV6-5 and TRBJ2-7; no reliable D call. The CDR3 extends over 15 amino acids. V dropped 0 bases and J dropped 2 bases, with 11 bases sitting between them. Germline V CDR1 and CDR2: MNHEY, SVGAGI. The chain's CDR3 is CASSYSASATYEQYF. CDR3 nucleotide sequence: TGTGCCAGCAGTTACTCGGCCAGCGCTACCTACGAGCAGTACTTC.

V gene TRBV7-8 combines with J gene TRBJ1-5, with unresolved D. The CDR3 covers 15 residues. Deletions cut 3 bases from V and 1 base from J, with 10 bases between. CDR1 SGHVS and CDR2 FQNEAQ come from the germline V gene. In DNA form, the CDR3 reads TGTGCCAGCAGCTTGGTTCGAGGGAGCAATCAGCCCCAGCATTTT. Protein: CASSLVRGSNQPQHF.

V is TRBV19 and J is TRBJ2-7; 7 nucleotides align to TRBD1. The CDR3 has 14 residues. Germline trimming cut 5 bases from V and 3 bases from J; bases unmatched to any gene: 7. The V gene's germline CDR1 is LNHDA and CDR2 SQIVND (reference sequence). CDR3 coding DNA: TGTGCCAGTAGTCCCTCCGGGACAGACTACGAGCAGTACTTC. This translates into CASSPSGTDYEQYF.

This chain joins TRBV7-2 and TRBJ2-1; D is possibly TRBD1 (6 bases). The CDR3 loop spans 16 amino acids. Germline CDR1 and CDR2: SGHTA and FQGNSA. V was clipped by 0 bases and J by 3 bases, with 12 bases between them. In nucleotides, the CDR3 is TGTGCCAGCAGCTTAGCCGGGACAAATGTCTACAATGAGCAGTTCTTC. The encoded protein is CASSLAGTNVYNEQFF.

This clonotype appeared a few times. The V and J genes are TRBV5-4 and TRBJ2-1; D may correspond to TRBD1 or TRBD2 (5 bases each). The CDR3 has 14 residues. Per germline, CDR1 SGHNT and CDR2 YYREEE (reference sequence). Between the trimmed V and J ends, which lost 1 base and 8 bases, there was a span of 13 bases. The CDR3 here is CASSLRGVGDEQFF. The CDR3 nucleotides are TGTGCCAGCAGCTTGAGAGGGGTCGGCGATGAGCAGTTCTTC.

This clonotype has a handful of counts. The V and J genes are TRBV12-3 or TRBV12-4 and TRBJ2-7; 10 nucleotides agree with TRBD2. This CDR3 contains 14 residues. V lost 2 bases, J lost 6 bases, and 4 bases stayed unmatched. The CDR3 reads CASSLLAGAGEQYF. The CDR3, as DNA: TGTGCCAGCAGTTTACTAGCGGGAGCTGGCGAGCAGTACTTC.

The chain links TRBV12-3 or TRBV12-4 to TRBJ2-5; D not certain. CDR3 length: 14 amino acids. V shed 6 bases and J shed 3 bases, with 14 bases lying between them. This CDR3 is CASSPYSTEETQYF. The DNA of the CDR3 is TGTGCCAGCAGCCCGTACAGCACGGAAGAGACCCAGTACTTC.

V gene TRBV6-1 combines with J gene TRBJ1-5; 7 bases are a match to TRBD1. This CDR3 has 15 residues. With 9 bases clipped from V and 3 bases from J, the junction kept 11 bases outside the gene matches. From germline, CDR1 is MNHNS and CDR2 SASEGT. CDR3 sequence (DNA): TGTGCCAGTTTGCAAGTACAGGGGTCCAATCAGCCCCAGCATTTT. Translation: CASLQVQGSNQPQHF.

The V and J genes are TRBV7-2 and TRBJ1-6; D perhaps matches TRBD1 (6 bases). The germline V gene has CDR1 SGHTA and CDR2 FQGNSA. With 5 bases removed from V and 7 bases from J, the gap between germline ends came to 15 bases. The CDR3 has 15 residues. The CDR3 DNA is TGTGCCAGCAGCATAGGGACATTTTTCAATTCACCCCTCCACTTT. Its translation is CASSIGTFFNSPLHF.

The V gene is TRBV12-3 or TRBV12-4, the J gene TRBJ1-2, with 7 bases lining up with TRBD1. CDR3 size: 16 residues. V was pared by 5 bases and J by 4 bases, with 13 bases of the junction left unmatched. CDR3 amino acids: CASSPGTVVLSYGYTF. In DNA, the CDR3 is TGTGCCAGCAGTCCCGGGACAGTGGTTCTAAGCTATGGCTACACCTTC.

V is TRBV7-2 and J is TRBJ2-5; tentatively, D is TRBD2 (7 bases). With 3 bases removed from V and 5 bases from J, the gap between germline ends came to 13 bases. The germline CDR1 and CDR2 sequences are SGHTA and FQGNSA. The CDR3 is 14 amino acids. This CDR3 is CASSFRGAYETQYF. The CDR3 DNA sequence: TGTGCCAGCAGCTTCCGGGGGGCGTATGAGACCCAGTACTTC.

This clonotype has just a few counts. The chain is built from TRBV4-2 and TRBJ2-7; D may be TRBD1 (6 bases). The V end lost 1 base, the J end lost 3 bases, and 13 bases lay between the germline ends. The CDR3 consists of 15 residues. Looked up from germline, CDR1 is LGHNA and CDR2 is YNFKEQ. CDR3 DNA sequence: TGTGCCAGCAGCCAAGCCCCAGGGGCCTACTACGAGCAGTACTTC. This sequence encodes CASSQAPGAYYEQYF.

This sequence joins TRBV4-1 and TRBJ2-1; 8 bases align to TRBD1. Germline assignment: CDR1 MGHRA and CDR2 YSYEKL. The CDR3 extends over 15 amino acids. J lost 6 bases, V lost 4 bases, and 8 bases had no gene match. The DNA of the CDR3 is TGCGCCAGCAGCCCCAACCCCACAGGGGGCAATGAGCAGTTCTTC. Translating gives CASSPNPTGGNEQFF.

V gene TRBV19 combines with J gene TRBJ1-5, with 8 bases fitting TRBD1. Per germline, CDR1 LNHDA and CDR2 SQIVND (reference sequence). V was pared by 3 bases and J by 1 base, with 17 bases of the junction left unmatched. The CDR3 extends over 20 amino acids. CDR3: CASSISTVRQGWRSNQPQHF. The CDR3 DNA sequence: TGTGCCAGTAGTATCTCTACCGTGAGACAGGGGTGGAGAAGCAATCAGCCCCAGCATTTT.

This rearrangement joins TRBV10-3 to TRBJ2-7, with TRBD1 as a possible D gene (6 bases). Germline-derived CDR1 and CDR2 are ENHRY and SYGVKD. This CDR3 has 15 amino acids. Trimming shortened V by 0 bases and J by 6 bases, and 15 bases separated the two germline ends. CDR3 nucleotides: TGTGCCATCAGTGAGTCTACAGGGACCTCCGGCGAGCAGTACTTC. This codes for CAISESTGTSGEQYF.

This chain links TRBV11-2 with TRBJ2-1; possibly TRBD1 for D (6 bases). This CDR3 has 15 residues. Trimming left V 2 bases short and J 4 bases short, with 12 bases between. The germline gives CDR1 SGHAT, CDR2 FQNNGV. The CDR3 is CASSLWGLVYNEQFF. As DNA, the CDR3 is TGTGCCAGCAGCTTATGGGGGCTAGTGTACAATGAGCAGTTCTTC.

This clonotype was seen repeatedly, ten times or more. The chain has TRBV7-6 and TRBJ2-3; TRBD2 agrees at 7 bases. Trimming took 0 bases from V and 0 from J; bases not matched to a gene: 3. CDR1 SGHVS and CDR2 FNYEAQ come from the germline V gene. This CDR3 is built from 16 residues. The CDR3 protein is CASSLAGGTSTDTQYF. CDR3 DNA: TGTGCCAGCAGCTTAGCGGGGGGGACTAGCACAGATACGCAGTATTTT.

This sequence joins TRBV6-1 and TRBJ2-1; maybe TRBD1 (6 bases). Trimming shortened V by 4 bases and J by 7 bases, and 17 bases separated the two germline ends. The CDR3 contains 15 residues. Germline CDR1 reads MNHNS; CDR2 reads SASEGT. The CDR3 DNA reads as TGTGCCAGCAGTGTCCGAACCGTACAGGGAAATGAGCAGTTCTTC. Protein: CASSVRTVQGNEQFF.